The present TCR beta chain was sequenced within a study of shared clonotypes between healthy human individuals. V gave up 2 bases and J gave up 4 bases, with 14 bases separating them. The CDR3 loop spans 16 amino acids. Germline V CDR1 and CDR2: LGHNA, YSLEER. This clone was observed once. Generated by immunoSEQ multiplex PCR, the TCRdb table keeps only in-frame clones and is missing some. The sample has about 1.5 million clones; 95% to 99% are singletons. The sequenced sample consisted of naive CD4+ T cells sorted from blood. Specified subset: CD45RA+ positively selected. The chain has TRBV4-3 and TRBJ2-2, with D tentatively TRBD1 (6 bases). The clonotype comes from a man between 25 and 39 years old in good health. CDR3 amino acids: CASSQKQGLSTGELFF. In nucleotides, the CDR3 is TGCGCCAGCAGCCAAAAACAGGGTTTGAGCACCGGGGAGCTGTTTTTT.